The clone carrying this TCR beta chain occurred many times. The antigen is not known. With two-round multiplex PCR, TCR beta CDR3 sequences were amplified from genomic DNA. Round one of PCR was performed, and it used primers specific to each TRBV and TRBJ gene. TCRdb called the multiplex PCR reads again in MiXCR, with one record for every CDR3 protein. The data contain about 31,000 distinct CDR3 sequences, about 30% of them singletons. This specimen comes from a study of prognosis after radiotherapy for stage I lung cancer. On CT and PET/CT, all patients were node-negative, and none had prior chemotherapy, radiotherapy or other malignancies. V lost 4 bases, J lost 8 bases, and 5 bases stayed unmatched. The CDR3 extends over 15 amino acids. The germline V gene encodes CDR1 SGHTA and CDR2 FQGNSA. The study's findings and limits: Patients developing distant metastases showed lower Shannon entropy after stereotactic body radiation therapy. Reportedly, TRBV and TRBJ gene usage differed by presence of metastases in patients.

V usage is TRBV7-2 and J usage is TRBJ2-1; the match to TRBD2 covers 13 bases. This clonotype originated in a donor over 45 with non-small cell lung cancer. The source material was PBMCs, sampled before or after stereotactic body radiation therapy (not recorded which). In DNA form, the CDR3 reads TGTGCCAGCAGCTCTGGACTAGCGGGGGCCTATGAGCAGTTCTTC. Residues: CASSSGLAGAYEQFF.